Listed here are 3 T cell receptor beta chains from one sample, sequenced in a study of blood T cell repertoires in COVID-19 (dated by TCRdb to 2018 to 2021). Library creation used the immunoSEQ multiplex PCR assay. Held by TCRdb, this immuneACCESS table contains in-frame sequences only and omits some clones. Under half of the omission traces to an unresolved V gene where checked; the cause of the rest is unknown. For this sample the table gives approximately 100,000 clones, of which 65% to 90% were detected only once. Roughly 5% of the sample is taken by the ten largest. Source material: peripheral blood. These receptors were taken from a man in his sixties with acute or convalescent COVID-19.

CDR3 sequence: CASSLGTEIYGYTF. In DNA, the CDR3 is TGTGCCAGCAGCTTGGGGACAGAGATTTATGGCTACACCTTC. J is TRBJ1-2 and V is TRBV5-6; D possibly corresponds to TRBD1 (6 bases). The CDR3 length is 14 residues. The ends were cut back, 0 bases at V and 5 bases at J, with 11 bases in the middle. Germline V gene sequence: CDR1 SGHDT, CDR2 YYEEEE.

The rearrangement links TRBV5-1 to TRBJ2-1, with a weak D call TRBD1 (5 bases). Trimming shortened V by 7 bases and J by 5 bases, and 16 bases separated the two germline ends. The germline gives CDR1 SGHRS, CDR2 YFSETQ. This CDR3 is built from 14 residues. The CDR3 sequence: CASREPQDHNEQFF. The CDR3 DNA reads as TGCGCCAGCCGCGAGCCACAGGATCACAATGAGCAGTTCTTC.

This clone occurred once. This chain uses TRBV28 with TRBJ2-7; D call uncertain. The CDR3 loop spans 13 amino acids. Germline CDR1 MDHEN, CDR2 SYDVKM. Trimming shortened V by 7 bases and J by 2 bases, and 12 bases separated the two germline ends. The CDR3 DNA follows: TGTGCCAGCACCGCTAGTGAAGCCTACGAGCAGTACTTC. It specifies CASTASEAYEQYF.